This T cell receptor beta chain is from a study of identical twins. The sample holds many counts of this clonotype. What it binds is unknown. Each CDR3 protein is one row after TCRdb ran MiXCR on the 5' RACE reads. The sample consists of hundreds of thousands of distinct CDR3 sequences, approximately 7% of them appearing once. V gave up 0 bases and J gave up 0 bases; unmatched junction bases: 6. Germline CDR1 reads LNHNV; CDR2 reads YYDKDF (reference sequence). This CDR3 has 17 amino acids. Notes on the study in general: Among out-of-frame alpha sequences shared by twins, low generation probability occurred in excess.

Another study also made use of these data, one on yellow fever vaccine responses in identical twins.

The TCR was taken from a woman under 30 in good health. The sample consisted of memory (CD45RO+) T cells sorted from blood. The genes are TRBV15 and TRBJ2-3; TRBD2 matches at 7 bases. The CDR3 sequence is CATSRDRRETSTDTQYF. In DNA, the CDR3 is TGTGCCACCAGCAGAGATCGGCGGGAGACTAGCACAGATACGCAGTATTTT.